Below, 26 T cell receptor beta chains from the same sample are listed, as sequenced in a study of early T cells in non-severe SARS-CoV-2 infection. TCRdb independently ran MiXCR on the 5' RACE reads; one entry per CDR3 protein. The repertoire holds roughly 83,000 distinct CDR3 sequences, with roughly 10% as singletons. The sequences come from whole blood, collected at baseline. Receptor source: an adult who was a healthcare worker with PCR-confirmed SARS-CoV-2 infection or an uninfected control (not recorded which).

This clonotype was observed a few times. The genes are TRBV3-1 and TRBJ2-7, with D unclear. Germline CDR1 reads LGHDT; CDR2 reads YNNKEL (reference sequence). The CDR3 spans 15 residues. V lost 0 bases and J 1 base, leaving 10 bases between the germline ends. This CDR3 reads CASSQELSRSYEQYF. CDR3 in DNA: TGTGCCAGCAGCCAAGAACTATCGCGGTCCTACGAGCAGTACTTC.

This clonotype was found a few times. The chain has TRBV7-9 and TRBJ2-7, with 8 positions matching TRBD1. This CDR3 comprises 20 residues. The V gene's germline CDR1 is SEHNR and CDR2 FQNEAQ (reference sequence). The V segment lost 2 bases and the J segment 2 bases; nucleotides outside the gene matches: 20. CDR3 in DNA: TGTGCCAGCAGCTTACCGCCCCCCGGACAGGGCCATAACGAAGCCTACGAGCAGTACTTC. Translating gives CASSLPPPGQGHNEAYEQYF. Full variable domain (outside the CDR3, taken from reference TRBV7-9 and TRBJ2-7): DTGVSQNPRHKITKRGQNVTFRCDPISEHNRLYWYRQTLGQGPEFLTYFQNEAQLEKSRLLSDRFSAERPKGSFSTLEIQRTEQGDSAMYLCASSLPPPGQGHNEAYEQYFGPGTRLTVT.

This clonotype has just a few counts. The chain recombines TRBV29-1 with TRBJ2-7, with 8 bases lining up with TRBD2. The CDR3 spans 14 residues. CDR1 SQVTM and CDR2 ANQGSEA come from the germline V gene. V was pared by 4 bases and J by 4 bases, with 9 bases of the junction left unmatched. CDR3 sequence reads: CSVVERGTQYEQYF. In DNA, the CDR3 is TGCAGCGTTGTTGAGCGGGGGACCCAATACGAGCAGTACTTC.

This clonotype was seen many times. This chain joins TRBV27 and TRBJ2-7; 9 positions match TRBD1. V was clipped by 0 bases and J by 1 base; unmatched bases: 7. The CDR3 length is 17 residues. Germline V lookup: CDR1 MNHEY, CDR2 SMNVEV (reference sequence). In DNA form, the CDR3 reads TGTGCCAGCAGTTTATCGCCCTCCGGGACAGGGTCCTACGAGCAGTACTTC. This encodes CASSLSPSGTGSYEQYF.

This chain joins TRBV12-3 or TRBV12-4 and TRBJ2-2; D is unclear. There are 14 residues in the CDR3. The V gene lost 7 bases and the J gene lost 7 bases, with 16 bases spanning the gap. The CDR3 coding sequence is TGTGCCAGCACTCTCTTAAGGTTCGACGGGGAGCTGTTTTTT. Translating it yields CASTLLRFDGELFF.

The rearrangement uses TRBV20-1 and TRBJ2-7; the match to TRBD2 covers 9 bases. V dropped 6 bases and J dropped 2; count of bases not matched to a gene: 5. Germline V gene sequence: CDR1 DFQATT, CDR2 SNEGSKA (reference sequence). CDR3 size: 13 residues. Here the CDR3 DNA reads TGCAGTGCCGTCCGACTAGCGGCCTACGAGCAGTACTTC. Its translation is CSAVRLAAYEQYF.

Worth noting for this clonotype: One junction end disagrees with the germline gene, perhaps due to a read error. V gene TRBV5-6 combines with J gene TRBJ2-7; 14 nucleotides match TRBD2. Germline CDR1 SGHDT, CDR2 YYEEEE. CDR3 length: 13 residues. CDR3 sequence reads: CASSWTSGGPESF. The CDR3 coding sequence is TGTGCCAGCAGCTGGACTAGCGGGGGGCCCGAATCCTTC.

This clonotype was counted ten times or more. V and J are TRBV7-3 and TRBJ2-1, with 15 bases that match TRBD2. Germline values: CDR1 SGHTA, CDR2 FQGTGA. The length of the CDR3 is 16 residues. V trimming: 5 bases; J trimming: 6 bases; junction bases outside the gene matches: 5. The CDR3 DNA sequence: TGTGCCAGCAGCAGCCGGACTAGCGGGAGGGTCAATGAGCAGTTCTTC. Encoded protein: CASSSRTSGRVNEQFF.

The J gene is TRBJ1-5, the V gene TRBV20-1, with D perhaps matching TRBD1 (5 bases). V gave up 3 bases and J gave up 3 bases, with 9 bases separating them. This CDR3 region has 13 residues. Germline lookup yields CDR1 DFQATT and CDR2 SNEGSKA (reference sequence). The DNA for the CDR3 is TGCAGTGCTAGTGGGGGGGTCAATCAGCCCCAGCATTTT. It is translated as CSASGGVNQPQHF.

This clonotype was seen a few times. The V call is TRBV20-1, the J call TRBJ2-7, with 10 nucleotides matching TRBD2. V gave up 3 bases and J gave up 3 bases; unmatched junction bases: 5. Looked up from germline, CDR1 is DFQATT and CDR2 is SNEGSKA (reference sequence). This CDR3 is 14 amino acids long. DNA of the CDR3: TGCAGTGCTAGGACCGGACTAGCGGTCTACGAGCAGTACTTC. It encodes CSARTGLAVYEQYF.

This clonotype occurred many times. The CDR3, as DNA: TGTGCCAGCAGCCCACATTCCGGGAGGGGCTACGAGCAGTACTTC. It encodes CASSPHSGRGYEQYF. V usage is TRBV9 and J usage is TRBJ2-7, with 8 bases that match TRBD2. The V and J ends lost 4 bases and 3 bases, in that order; junction bases with no gene match: 9. The length of the CDR3 is 15 residues. CDR1 SGDLS and CDR2 YYNGEE come from the germline V gene.

This chain links TRBV3-2 with TRBJ2-7; the table's D call, TRBD2, was not checked against the DNA. TRBV3-2 is assigned pseudogene status. The CDR3 has 17 residues. The DNA of the CDR3 is TGTGCCAGCAGCCCTTTCCATTTAGCGGGAGTGTCCTACGAGCAGTACTTC. Translation gives CASSPFHLAGVSYEQYF.

The genes are TRBV7-2 and TRBJ2-3; D may be TRBD1 (6 bases). Germline V gene lookup returns CDR1 SGHTA and CDR2 FQGNSA. V dropped 7 bases and J dropped 6 bases, with 23 bases sitting between them. The CDR3 sequence is 16 residues long. The CDR3 bases are TGTGCCAGCACCCCTGGTGGGGTCCCGAGGGGGGATACGCAGTATTTT. This sequence encodes CASTPGGVPRGDTQYF. Full variable domain (remainder filled in from reference TRBV7-2 and TRBJ2-3): GAGVSQSPSNKVTEKGKDVELRCDPISGHTALYWYRQSLGQGLEFLIYFQGNSAPDKSGLPSDRFSAERTGGSVSTLTIQRTQQEDSAVYLCASTPGGVPRGDTQYFGPGTRLTVL.

This clonotype has a handful of counts. The V call is TRBV14, the J call TRBJ1-2, with 8 bases fitting TRBD1. Germline loops: CDR1 SGHDN, CDR2 FVKESK. J was trimmed by 0 bases and V by 4 bases; bases with no gene match: 7. This CDR3 has 16 amino acids. The CDR3 protein is CASSPGQVIANYGYTF. The CDR3 DNA reads TGTGCCAGCAGCCCGGGACAGGTCATAGCTAACTATGGCTACACCTTC.

This clonotype was found a few times. This rearrangement joins TRBV3-1 to TRBJ1-1; TRBD1 aligns across 10 bases. The germline V gene has CDR1 LGHDT and CDR2 YNNKEL (reference sequence). CDR3 length: 15 residues. After removal of 0 bases from V and 4 bases from J, the junction contained 2 bases not matched to a gene. This CDR3 reads CASSQDRTGGTEAFF. CDR3 DNA: TGTGCCAGCAGCCAAGATCGGACAGGGGGCACTGAAGCTTTCTTT.

This clonotype was counted many times. The chain uses TRBV4-2 and TRBJ2-1; D unresolved. Deletions cut 1 base from V and 6 bases from J, with 7 bases between. Germline V gene sequence: CDR1 LGHNA, CDR2 YNFKEQ. CDR3 size: 13 residues. Here the CDR3 reads CASSQAGFNEQFF. The CDR3 region has the DNA TGTGCCAGCAGCCAAGCAGGCTTCAATGAGCAGTTCTTC.

This clonotype was recorded a few times. The chain employs TRBV7-8 and TRBJ2-3; 7 nucleotides align to TRBD2. This CDR3 is 17 amino acids long. Germline lookup yields CDR1 SGHVS and CDR2 FQNEAQ. Trimming removed 5 bases from V and 6 bases from J; junction bases left unmatched: 17. CDR3 in amino acids: CASSPETAGVLGDTQYF. DNA of the CDR3: TGTGCCAGCAGCCCGGAGACCGCGGGGGTCCTAGGGGATACGCAGTATTTT. Combining the CDR3 with reference TRBV7-8 and TRBJ2-3 gives the whole variable domain GAGVSQSPRYKVAKRGQDVALRCDPISGHVSLFWYQQALGQGPEFLTYFQNEAQLDKSGLPSDRFFAERPEGSVSTLKIQRTQQEDSAVYLCASSPETAGVLGDTQYFGPGTRLTVL.

This chain links TRBV27 with TRBJ1-6, with D hard to call. This CDR3 region has 16 residues. V lost 3 bases, J lost 7 bases, and 16 bases lay in between. CDR1 is MNHEY and CDR2 is SMNVEV in the germline V gene (reference sequence). For the CDR3, the DNA is TGTGCCAGCAGTTTGAGCGGAGTCGGGAGAAATTCACCCCTCCACTTT. This sequence encodes CASSLSGVGRNSPLHF.

This clonotype showed up just a few times. The CDR3 here is CASSQSTGAGYGYTF. Here the CDR3 DNA reads TGTGCCAGCAGCCAATCGACAGGGGCGGGCTATGGCTACACCTTC. The rearrangement joins TRBV11-1 to TRBJ1-2; 8 positions agree with TRBD1. The CDR3 runs 15 residues. CDR1 and CDR2 from the germline V gene are SGHAT and FQDESV (reference sequence). J gave up 4 bases and V 5 bases, and 9 bases lay outside the gene matches.

This clonotype has only a few counts. The chain uses TRBV20-1 and TRBJ2-7; 8 bases match TRBD2. The ends lost 4 bases at V and 3 bases at J; junction bases unmatched: 2. This CDR3 comprises 12 residues. Germline V gene lookup returns CDR1 DFQATT and CDR2 SNEGSKA (reference sequence). CDR3 nucleotide sequence: TGCAGTGCTACCGGGACTAGCTACGAGCAGTACTTC. It is translated as CSATGTSYEQYF.

This clonotype was observed a handful of times. The genes are TRBV6-1 and TRBJ2-7, with 7 bases that match TRBD1. The V gene's germline CDR1 is MNHNS and CDR2 SASEGT. Trimming at V came to 4 bases and at J to 12 bases, leaving 15 bases not matched to a gene. This CDR3 is built from 14 residues. The CDR3 loop reads CASSGGTANQRGYF. The CDR3 DNA sequence: TGTGCCAGCAGTGGGGGGACAGCAAATCAACGAGGGTACTTC.

This clonotype was counted a few times. The J gene is TRBJ2-1, the V gene TRBV7-3; 11 nucleotides line up with TRBD2. From germline, CDR1 is SGHTA and CDR2 FQGTGA. CDR3 length: 15 amino acids. Trimming took 5 bases from V and 7 from J; bases not matched to a gene: 7. The CDR3 loop reads CASSVTSGIGNEQFF. DNA for the CDR3: TGTGCCAGCAGCGTGACTAGCGGGATCGGTAATGAGCAGTTCTTC.

The J gene is TRBJ1-2, the V gene TRBV12-3 or TRBV12-4; no definite D call. Trimming stripped 1 base from V and 11 bases from J, with 11 bases between. The CDR3 extends over 12 amino acids. For the CDR3, the DNA is TGTGCCAGCAGTTTAGGAGACGGATCTTACACCTTC. Translating it yields CASSLGDGSYTF.

This chain connects TRBV6-6 to TRBJ1-1; TRBD1 aligns across 8 bases. The CDR3 covers 15 residues. V was pared by 5 bases and J by 4 bases, with 9 bases of the junction left unmatched. From germline, CDR1 is MNHNY and CDR2 SVGAGI (reference sequence). CDR3 nucleotides: TGTGCCAGCAGTCCAAACAGGGGGGTGGGCACTGAAGCTTTCTTT. Amino acids: CASSPNRGVGTEAFF.

There are many counts of this clonotype. The CDR3 here is CASSLNAGNEQFF. In DNA form, the CDR3 reads TGTGCCAGCAGTTTAAACGCGGGCAATGAGCAGTTCTTC. This sequence joins TRBV12-3 or TRBV12-4 and TRBJ2-1, with D tentatively TRBD2 (5 bases). The CDR3 contains 13 residues. V lost 2 bases to trimming and J lost 6 bases, with 8 bases between them.

This clonotype was counted only a few times. V usage is TRBV28 and J usage is TRBJ1-6; TRBD1 agrees at 7 bases. The J segment lost 3 bases and the V segment lost 3 bases, leaving 5 bases of the junction unmatched. The CDR3 consists of 16 residues. The germline V gene encodes CDR1 MDHEN and CDR2 SYDVKM. CDR3: CASSLTGTNYNSPLHF. The CDR3 DNA reads TGTGCCAGCAGTTTGACAGGGACTAACTATAATTCACCCCTCCACTTT.